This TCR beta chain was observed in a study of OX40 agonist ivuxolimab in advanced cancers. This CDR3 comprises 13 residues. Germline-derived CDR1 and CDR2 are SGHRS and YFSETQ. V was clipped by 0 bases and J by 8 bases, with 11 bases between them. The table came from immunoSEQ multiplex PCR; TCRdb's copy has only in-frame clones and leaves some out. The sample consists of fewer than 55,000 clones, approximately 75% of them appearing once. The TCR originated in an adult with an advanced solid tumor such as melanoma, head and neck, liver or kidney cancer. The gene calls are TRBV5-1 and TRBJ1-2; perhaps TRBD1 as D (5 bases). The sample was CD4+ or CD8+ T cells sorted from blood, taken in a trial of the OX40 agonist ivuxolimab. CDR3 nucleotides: TGCGCCAGCAGCTTGGAAGGGGTCTACGGCTACACCTTC. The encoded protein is CASSLEGVYGYTF.